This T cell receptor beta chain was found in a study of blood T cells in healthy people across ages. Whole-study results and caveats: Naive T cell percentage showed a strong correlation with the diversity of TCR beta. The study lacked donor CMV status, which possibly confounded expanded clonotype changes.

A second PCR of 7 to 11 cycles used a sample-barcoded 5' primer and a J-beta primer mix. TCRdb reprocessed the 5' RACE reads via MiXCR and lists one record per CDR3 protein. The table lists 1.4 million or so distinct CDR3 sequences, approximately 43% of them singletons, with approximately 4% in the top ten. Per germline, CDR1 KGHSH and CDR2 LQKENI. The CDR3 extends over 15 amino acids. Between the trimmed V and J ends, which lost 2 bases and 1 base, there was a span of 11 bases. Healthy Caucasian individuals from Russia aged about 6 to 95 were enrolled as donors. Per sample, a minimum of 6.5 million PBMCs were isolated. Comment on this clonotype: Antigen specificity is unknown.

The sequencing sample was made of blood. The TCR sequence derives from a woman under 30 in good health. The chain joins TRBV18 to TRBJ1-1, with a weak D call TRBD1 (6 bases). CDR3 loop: CASSPARGGNTEAFF. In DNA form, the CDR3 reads TGTGCCAGCTCACCAGCGAGAGGGGGGAACACTGAAGCTTTCTTT.